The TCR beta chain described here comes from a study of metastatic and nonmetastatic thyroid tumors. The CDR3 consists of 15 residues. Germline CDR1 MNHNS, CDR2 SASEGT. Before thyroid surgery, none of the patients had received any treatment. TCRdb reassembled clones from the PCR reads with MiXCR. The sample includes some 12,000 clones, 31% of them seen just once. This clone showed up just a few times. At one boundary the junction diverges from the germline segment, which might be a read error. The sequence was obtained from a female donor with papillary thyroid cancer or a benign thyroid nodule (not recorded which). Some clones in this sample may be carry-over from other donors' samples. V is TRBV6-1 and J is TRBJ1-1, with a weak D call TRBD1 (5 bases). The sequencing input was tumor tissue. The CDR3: CASSALQSGNTEAFF. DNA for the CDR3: TGTGCCAGCAGTGCGTTGCAGTCAGGGAACACTGAGGCTTTCTTT.